Sequencing of this T cell receptor beta chain was carried out in a study of blood T cell repertoires in COVID-19 (TCRdb year 2020). At the level of the whole study: Collaborator samples came from the United States, Italy and Spain and covered acute and convalescent phases of COVID-19. The repertoires were made available in a free public database intended to serve as a resource for research on the immune response to SARS-CoV-2. The prospective study material was composed of cDNA or gDNA derived from T cells, B-cell-depleted T cells, or PBMCs. Where available, HLA class I and class II types were obtained from metadata supplied by the sample provider rather than from assay-based typing. Deeply sampled blood TCRbeta repertoires from subjects exposed to, actively infected with, or recovered from COVID-19 were included in the dataset. The sample metadata nearly always contained a de-identified subject ID, COVID-19 status, age in years and sex. The samples were drawn from two sources: the first 160 participants of the ongoing ImmuneRACE study, and fewer than 1,500 subjects contributed by 6 global collaborators. Broad study findings and their caveats: How much clinical and demographic metadata was included differed by source and by participant, and the metadata was provided uncurated.

Participants in the prospective study were aged roughly 18 to 89 years, lived in over 20 United States geographic areas, and enrolled through a virtual design. Cohort assignment in the prospective study relied on participant-reported clinical history from a screening survey and a study questionnaire. Recovered participants in ImmuneRACE Cohort 3 were defined by two consecutive negative NP/OP PCR tests, clearance by a healthcare professional, or resolution of symptoms. Each participant in the prospective study had whole blood, serum and a nasopharyngeal or oropharyngeal swab collected by mobile phlebotomists. Over a roughly two-month period, participants in the prospective study had the option of providing additional blood draws and questionnaires. Before DNA extraction, blood samples from the prospective study were shipped at room temperature or frozen. Turning to this clone: It lacks a known antigen. No qualities accompany the bases; no much larger clone lies one base away.

V loses 3 bases, J loses 3 bases, and the germline ends lie 12 bases apart. In the germline V gene, CDR1 corresponds to KGHSH and CDR2 to LQKENI. From cysteine to phenylalanine, the CDR3 is 14 amino acids long. Only CDR3 DNA is held: 42 bases, read in frame from base 1. The immunoSEQ Assay, a bias-controlled multiplex PCR, was used to amplify TCRbeta CDR3 regions from genomic DNA. In the original analysis: Within the assay, amplification of reference gene primers was used to estimate how many nucleated cells each sample contained. To quantify the absolute abundance of each unique TCRbeta CDR3 rearrangement, sequence reads were collapsed and filtered. For each sample, productive Simpson clonality was calculated as the square root of Simpson's diversity index over productive rearrangements. The immuneACCESS repertoire file appears here via TCRdb, limited to in-frame rearrangements. These files lack a portion of the clones; in checked studies, under half of the deficit traces to unresolved V genes, and the cause of the others is not known. D and trimming were read from the DNA, whereas the V and J calls and clone size are those reported in that table. In this sample the table shows around 300,000 clones, roughly 90% of which occur a single time. The ten largest clonotypes hold about 9.4% of the sample.

This receptor was obtained from a woman younger than 45 who had recovered from COVID-19. Sequencing was performed on PBMCs or T cells enriched from blood (not recorded which). The chain is assembled from TRBV18 and TRBJ2-7; the D segment could be TRBD1, given 5 matching bases. The CDR3 protein is CASSPSDRDYEQYF. The nucleotide sequence reads TGTGCCAGCTCACCCTCCGACAGAGACTACGAGCAGTACTTC.